This TCR beta chain was identified during a study of blood T cell repertoires in COVID-19. Study-level information: PBMCs, B-cell-depleted T cells, or T cells provided the cDNA or gDNA that made up the material.

Repertoires were generated with immunoSEQ multiplex PCR, while TCRdb's copy carries only in-frame clones and drops some. Of some 490,000 clones listed, more than 85% are singletons. The sample consisted of PBMCs or T cells enriched from blood (not recorded which). The sequence came from a woman aged 60-75 years who had recovered from COVID-19.

This CDR3 reads CASSRGEIPYNEQFF. CDR3 sequence (DNA): TGTGCCAGCAGCCGCGGGGAAATTCCCTACAATGAGCAGTTCTTC. This chain connects TRBV5-6 to TRBJ2-1, with D perhaps TRBD2 (6 bases). Trimming pared 4 bases from V and 2 bases from J, leaving 13 bases between. CDR1 and CDR2 from the germline V gene are SGHDT and YYEEEE. The CDR3 spans 15 residues.